This TCR beta chain originates from a study of shared clonotypes between healthy human individuals. This CDR3 is built from 17 residues. The germline V gene encodes CDR1 MDHEN and CDR2 SYDVKM. Trimming shortened V by 3 bases and J by 0 bases, and 12 bases separated the two germline ends. TCRdb's table, derived via immunoSEQ multiplex PCR, lists solely in-frame clones and lacks some. The sample includes fewer than 1.4 million clones, approximately 80% of them seen just once. The clonotype originates from a young man in good health. Some clones in this sample may be carry-over from other donors' samples. Material for sequencing was memory CD4+ T cells from PBMCs. Documented subset: CD45RA-negative fraction. This chain joins TRBV28 and TRBJ2-6; D may be TRBD1 (6 bases). CDR3 in amino acids: CASSLRGHSSGANVLTF. CDR3 DNA: TGTGCCAGCAGTTTGAGGGGACACAGCTCTGGGGCCAACGTCCTGACTTTC.